This T cell receptor (beta chain) stems from a study of T cell repertoires in cytomegalovirus infection (dated by TCRdb to about 2019). Study-wide context: Donor HLA type was relevant to the analysis, as public TCR beta signatures indicated carriage of CMV infection together with the matching HLA type.

V was cut back by 4 bases and J by 0 bases, leaving a gap of 10 bases between them. Measured from the cysteine to the phenylalanine, the CDR3 is 15 residues long. Only the CDR3 portion is preserved as DNA: 45 bases, with reading frame beginning at the first base. This clonotype was counted ten times or more. There is no known antigen for this receptor. There are no base qualities to consult, and no much larger clone falls within one base. What the research found in general, with its limitations: The ex vivo response was dominated by HLA-C-restricted CMV-specific TCR beta clonotypes, which also provided the single most frequent clonotype in two of eight donors. Carriers of CMV infection plus the relevant HLA type were discriminated by the cumulative frequency of public TCR beta family members in the study cohort and in an independent roughly 380-donor cohort.

The data were produced on an Illumina HiSeq 1500. Starting from the raw public reads, TCRdb applied fastp trimming at Q25, assembled clones with MiXCR and retained in-frame beta chains. Rows merge per CDR3 protein into single entries with the most common DNA and genes. This sample gives about 330,000 distinct CDR3 sequences in total; 8% to 10% of them show up just once. 3.5% to 4.5% of the sample is in the top ten clones. Recombination linked TRBV12-3 or TRBV12-4 to TRBJ1-3; no D gene can be assigned with confidence. The source is a human donor in good health (CMV status not recorded). Some clones in this sample may be carry-over from other donors' samples. Sequenced: PBMCs. The DNA is TGTGCCAGCAGTTGGGCAACGGGCTCTGGAAACACCATATATTTT. Its protein reads: CASSWATGSGNTIYF.